This TCR beta chain originates from a study of T cells in Graves' hyperthyroidism and ophthalmopathy. In the study overall: Peripheral blood was taken when the disease was first diagnosed, before any treatment began.

There were TCR beta CDR3 regions amplified from RNA transcripts. TCR CDR3 underwent first-round RT-PCR with the HTBI primer set. TCRdb processed the multiplex PCR reads anew with MiXCR; each CDR3 protein has one entry. The sample contains around 440,000 distinct CDR3 sequences, less than 20% of which appear only once. The diagnoses drew upon clinical symptoms, serum thyroxine and TRAb, thyroid ultrasound and orbital computed tomography. This clonotype was found a few times. A junction boundary mismatches the germline segment, possibly from a read error. Germline V gene data show CDR1 as MGHDK and CDR2 as SYGVNS. This CDR3 has 12 amino acids.

The V gene is TRBV25-1, the J gene TRBJ1-1; a possible D gene is TRBD1 (5 bases). The specimen was blood. This clonotype was obtained from a woman younger than 30 with Graves' hyperthyroidism. CDR3 in amino acids: CASSTGTADAFF. CDR3 sequence (DNA): TGTGCCAGCAGTACCGGGACCGCTGATGCTTTCTTT.